This T cell receptor (beta chain) was captured by sequencing in a study of T cell responses to AZD1222 COVID-19 vaccine (dated by TCRdb to 2020 to 2022). Describing the broader study: AZD1222 recipients whose second dose came at about 4 weeks and those whose second dose came at about 12 weeks were combined into one group, since spike-specific TCR depth and breadth did not differ between the two schedules. Enrollment into the trials was organized by age into subgroups of 18-55, 56-69 and 70-plus years, and those subgroups contained roughly 150, 30 and 60 TCR-sequenced participants, respectively. A total of around 240 trial participants underwent TCR sequencing, of whom around 200 received two doses of AZD1222 and 26 received two doses of the MenACWY control vaccine. Study-wide conclusions, independent of this receptor: Participants were mostly white British and included more females than males, and it was suggested by the authors that clonal diversity may have been underestimated. A significant rise in spike-specific TCR breadth and depth was observed after two AZD1222 doses relative to day 0 and relative to MenACWY recipients. Reportedly, almost half of the unique spike-specific TCRs recognized epitopes lying outside the regions that are mutated in the B.1.351 and B.1.1.7 variants. Because no samples from the day 14 peak response were available, repertoires could be characterized only after the peak T cell response. In the small 56-69-year group, the increase in depth fell short of significance, most likely because of low power. Conclusions about previously exposed vaccinees were limited because only six AZD1222 recipients were SARS-CoV-2 seropositive at baseline. The whole spike protein was spanned by vaccine-associated CD4 TCRs, and dominant responses were seen in regions 160-218 and 743-854.

The CDR3 regions of human TCRbeta chains were analyzed by immunosequencing. Under the source paper's analysis protocol: TCRs in the repertoires were matched against a reference library of SARS-CoV-2-specific TCRs that had been generated with the MIRA antigen-specificity platform. Breadth meant the fraction of unique TCRs that were SARS-CoV-2-associated, whereas depth meant the fraction of total T cells that were SARS-CoV-2-associated. Each spike-specific TCR was assigned to its reactive spike region and to a CD4 or CD8 class using the MIRA data. Log10-transformed breadth and depth values were compared by one-way ANOVA with Sidak's multiple comparisons tests. This immuneACCESS table, as held by TCRdb, lists in-frame sequences with V and J called but not all clones. Of the missing ones, under half trace to an unresolved V gene in checked studies; the others have no known cause. The V and J calls and clone size are taken from that table; D and trimming were inferred from the DNA. In all, the sample holds about 100,000 clones, and approximately 89% of those were seen once. The biggest ten clones account for 18% of the sample.

Per the publication, the time point label means: baseline before first vaccination. The vaccinee samples were drawn from two UK trials, COV001 and COV002, one of which was a single-blind randomized controlled phase 2/3 trial testing AZD1222 (ChAdOx1 nCoV-19) in healthy adults. For TCRbeta chain sequencing, PBMC samples from trial participants were taken at day 0 and at day 28 after the second dose. To note about this clone: Its antigen specificity is not known. Base qualities are missing; no much larger clone stands one base away.

The source is an adult in good health. Material: peripheral blood, obtained on day 0 of AZD1222 vaccination.

The nucleotide sequence is TGTGCCAGCAGCCAAAGCCTAGTGGGGGCGGAGCAGTACTTC. This codes for CASSQSLVGAEQYF. The receptor chain draws on TRBV3-1 (or the pseudogene TRBV3-2) and TRBJ2-7, and possibly TRBD1, on 6 matching bases. Spanning cysteine to phenylalanine, the CDR3 consists of 14 amino acids. Only the CDR3 DNA is retained, 42 bases long and in frame from the first base. Relative to germline, V is 2 bases shorter and J is 7 bases shorter, with 15 bases between their ends. The germline V gene encodes CDR1 LGHDT and CDR2 YNNKEL (reference sequence).